The clone carrying this TCR beta chain turned up a few times. The data stem from a study of cytomegalovirus exposure and HLA in healthy donors. The PCR used 60 Vbeta and 13 Jbeta primers. Using immunoSEQ multiplex PCR, the repertoire was profiled, and TCRdb retains in-frame clones only, with some absent. The table includes roughly 84,000 clones, around 85% detected once. V lost 0 bases and J 5 bases, leaving 13 bases between the germline ends. The CDR3 totals 16 residues. Germline V gives CDR1 MNHNY, CDR2 SVGAGI (reference sequence). The chain carries TRBV6-6 and TRBJ2-2; a possible D gene is TRBD2 (7 bases). This sequence originates from a human donor in good health. The sequencing input was PBMCs. CDR3 amino acids: CASSYSRGGWTGELFF. The CDR3 coding sequence is TGTGCCAGCAGTTACTCGAGGGGGGGCTGGACCGGGGAGCTGTTTTTT.